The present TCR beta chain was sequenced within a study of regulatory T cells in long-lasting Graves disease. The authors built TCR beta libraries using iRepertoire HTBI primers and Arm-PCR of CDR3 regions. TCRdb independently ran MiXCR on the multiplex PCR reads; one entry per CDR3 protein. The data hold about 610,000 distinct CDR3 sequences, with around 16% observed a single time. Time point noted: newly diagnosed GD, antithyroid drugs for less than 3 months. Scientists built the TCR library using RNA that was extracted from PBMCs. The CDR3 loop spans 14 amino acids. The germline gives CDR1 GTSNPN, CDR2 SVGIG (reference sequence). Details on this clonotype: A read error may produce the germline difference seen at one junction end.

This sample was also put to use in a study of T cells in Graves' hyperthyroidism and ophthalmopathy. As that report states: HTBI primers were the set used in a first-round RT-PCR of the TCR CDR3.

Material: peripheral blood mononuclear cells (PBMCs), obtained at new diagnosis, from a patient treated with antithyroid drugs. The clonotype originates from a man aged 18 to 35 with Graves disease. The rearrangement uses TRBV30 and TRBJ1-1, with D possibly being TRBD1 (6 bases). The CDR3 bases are TGTGCCAGGAGTGTACTTGGGGGCAACACTGAAGCTTTCTTT. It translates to CARSVLGGNTEAFF.